This T cell receptor beta chain was found in a study of T-cell memory formation after mild COVID-19. This clonotype appeared a few times. From the 5' RACE reads, TCRdb called clonotypes with MiXCR, one entry per CDR3 protein. The sample contains 450,000 or so distinct CDR3 sequences, nearly 25% of which appear only once. From germline, CDR1 is SGHNT and CDR2 YYREEE (reference sequence). The V gene lost 6 bases and the J gene lost 2 bases, with 18 bases spanning the gap. CDR3 length: 15 residues. This receptor was identified in an adult woman who had mild COVID-19 (a few samples of this study predate the infection). Cell type and time point are not known. This chain connects TRBV5-4 to TRBJ2-7, with D possibly TRBD1 on 6 matching bases. The sample was PBMCs or a T cell subset sorted from them (not recorded which). CDR3 sequence: CASTLNGGGTYEQYF. CDR3 in DNA: TGTGCCAGCACCCTCAATGGGGGCGGTACCTACGAGCAGTACTTC.